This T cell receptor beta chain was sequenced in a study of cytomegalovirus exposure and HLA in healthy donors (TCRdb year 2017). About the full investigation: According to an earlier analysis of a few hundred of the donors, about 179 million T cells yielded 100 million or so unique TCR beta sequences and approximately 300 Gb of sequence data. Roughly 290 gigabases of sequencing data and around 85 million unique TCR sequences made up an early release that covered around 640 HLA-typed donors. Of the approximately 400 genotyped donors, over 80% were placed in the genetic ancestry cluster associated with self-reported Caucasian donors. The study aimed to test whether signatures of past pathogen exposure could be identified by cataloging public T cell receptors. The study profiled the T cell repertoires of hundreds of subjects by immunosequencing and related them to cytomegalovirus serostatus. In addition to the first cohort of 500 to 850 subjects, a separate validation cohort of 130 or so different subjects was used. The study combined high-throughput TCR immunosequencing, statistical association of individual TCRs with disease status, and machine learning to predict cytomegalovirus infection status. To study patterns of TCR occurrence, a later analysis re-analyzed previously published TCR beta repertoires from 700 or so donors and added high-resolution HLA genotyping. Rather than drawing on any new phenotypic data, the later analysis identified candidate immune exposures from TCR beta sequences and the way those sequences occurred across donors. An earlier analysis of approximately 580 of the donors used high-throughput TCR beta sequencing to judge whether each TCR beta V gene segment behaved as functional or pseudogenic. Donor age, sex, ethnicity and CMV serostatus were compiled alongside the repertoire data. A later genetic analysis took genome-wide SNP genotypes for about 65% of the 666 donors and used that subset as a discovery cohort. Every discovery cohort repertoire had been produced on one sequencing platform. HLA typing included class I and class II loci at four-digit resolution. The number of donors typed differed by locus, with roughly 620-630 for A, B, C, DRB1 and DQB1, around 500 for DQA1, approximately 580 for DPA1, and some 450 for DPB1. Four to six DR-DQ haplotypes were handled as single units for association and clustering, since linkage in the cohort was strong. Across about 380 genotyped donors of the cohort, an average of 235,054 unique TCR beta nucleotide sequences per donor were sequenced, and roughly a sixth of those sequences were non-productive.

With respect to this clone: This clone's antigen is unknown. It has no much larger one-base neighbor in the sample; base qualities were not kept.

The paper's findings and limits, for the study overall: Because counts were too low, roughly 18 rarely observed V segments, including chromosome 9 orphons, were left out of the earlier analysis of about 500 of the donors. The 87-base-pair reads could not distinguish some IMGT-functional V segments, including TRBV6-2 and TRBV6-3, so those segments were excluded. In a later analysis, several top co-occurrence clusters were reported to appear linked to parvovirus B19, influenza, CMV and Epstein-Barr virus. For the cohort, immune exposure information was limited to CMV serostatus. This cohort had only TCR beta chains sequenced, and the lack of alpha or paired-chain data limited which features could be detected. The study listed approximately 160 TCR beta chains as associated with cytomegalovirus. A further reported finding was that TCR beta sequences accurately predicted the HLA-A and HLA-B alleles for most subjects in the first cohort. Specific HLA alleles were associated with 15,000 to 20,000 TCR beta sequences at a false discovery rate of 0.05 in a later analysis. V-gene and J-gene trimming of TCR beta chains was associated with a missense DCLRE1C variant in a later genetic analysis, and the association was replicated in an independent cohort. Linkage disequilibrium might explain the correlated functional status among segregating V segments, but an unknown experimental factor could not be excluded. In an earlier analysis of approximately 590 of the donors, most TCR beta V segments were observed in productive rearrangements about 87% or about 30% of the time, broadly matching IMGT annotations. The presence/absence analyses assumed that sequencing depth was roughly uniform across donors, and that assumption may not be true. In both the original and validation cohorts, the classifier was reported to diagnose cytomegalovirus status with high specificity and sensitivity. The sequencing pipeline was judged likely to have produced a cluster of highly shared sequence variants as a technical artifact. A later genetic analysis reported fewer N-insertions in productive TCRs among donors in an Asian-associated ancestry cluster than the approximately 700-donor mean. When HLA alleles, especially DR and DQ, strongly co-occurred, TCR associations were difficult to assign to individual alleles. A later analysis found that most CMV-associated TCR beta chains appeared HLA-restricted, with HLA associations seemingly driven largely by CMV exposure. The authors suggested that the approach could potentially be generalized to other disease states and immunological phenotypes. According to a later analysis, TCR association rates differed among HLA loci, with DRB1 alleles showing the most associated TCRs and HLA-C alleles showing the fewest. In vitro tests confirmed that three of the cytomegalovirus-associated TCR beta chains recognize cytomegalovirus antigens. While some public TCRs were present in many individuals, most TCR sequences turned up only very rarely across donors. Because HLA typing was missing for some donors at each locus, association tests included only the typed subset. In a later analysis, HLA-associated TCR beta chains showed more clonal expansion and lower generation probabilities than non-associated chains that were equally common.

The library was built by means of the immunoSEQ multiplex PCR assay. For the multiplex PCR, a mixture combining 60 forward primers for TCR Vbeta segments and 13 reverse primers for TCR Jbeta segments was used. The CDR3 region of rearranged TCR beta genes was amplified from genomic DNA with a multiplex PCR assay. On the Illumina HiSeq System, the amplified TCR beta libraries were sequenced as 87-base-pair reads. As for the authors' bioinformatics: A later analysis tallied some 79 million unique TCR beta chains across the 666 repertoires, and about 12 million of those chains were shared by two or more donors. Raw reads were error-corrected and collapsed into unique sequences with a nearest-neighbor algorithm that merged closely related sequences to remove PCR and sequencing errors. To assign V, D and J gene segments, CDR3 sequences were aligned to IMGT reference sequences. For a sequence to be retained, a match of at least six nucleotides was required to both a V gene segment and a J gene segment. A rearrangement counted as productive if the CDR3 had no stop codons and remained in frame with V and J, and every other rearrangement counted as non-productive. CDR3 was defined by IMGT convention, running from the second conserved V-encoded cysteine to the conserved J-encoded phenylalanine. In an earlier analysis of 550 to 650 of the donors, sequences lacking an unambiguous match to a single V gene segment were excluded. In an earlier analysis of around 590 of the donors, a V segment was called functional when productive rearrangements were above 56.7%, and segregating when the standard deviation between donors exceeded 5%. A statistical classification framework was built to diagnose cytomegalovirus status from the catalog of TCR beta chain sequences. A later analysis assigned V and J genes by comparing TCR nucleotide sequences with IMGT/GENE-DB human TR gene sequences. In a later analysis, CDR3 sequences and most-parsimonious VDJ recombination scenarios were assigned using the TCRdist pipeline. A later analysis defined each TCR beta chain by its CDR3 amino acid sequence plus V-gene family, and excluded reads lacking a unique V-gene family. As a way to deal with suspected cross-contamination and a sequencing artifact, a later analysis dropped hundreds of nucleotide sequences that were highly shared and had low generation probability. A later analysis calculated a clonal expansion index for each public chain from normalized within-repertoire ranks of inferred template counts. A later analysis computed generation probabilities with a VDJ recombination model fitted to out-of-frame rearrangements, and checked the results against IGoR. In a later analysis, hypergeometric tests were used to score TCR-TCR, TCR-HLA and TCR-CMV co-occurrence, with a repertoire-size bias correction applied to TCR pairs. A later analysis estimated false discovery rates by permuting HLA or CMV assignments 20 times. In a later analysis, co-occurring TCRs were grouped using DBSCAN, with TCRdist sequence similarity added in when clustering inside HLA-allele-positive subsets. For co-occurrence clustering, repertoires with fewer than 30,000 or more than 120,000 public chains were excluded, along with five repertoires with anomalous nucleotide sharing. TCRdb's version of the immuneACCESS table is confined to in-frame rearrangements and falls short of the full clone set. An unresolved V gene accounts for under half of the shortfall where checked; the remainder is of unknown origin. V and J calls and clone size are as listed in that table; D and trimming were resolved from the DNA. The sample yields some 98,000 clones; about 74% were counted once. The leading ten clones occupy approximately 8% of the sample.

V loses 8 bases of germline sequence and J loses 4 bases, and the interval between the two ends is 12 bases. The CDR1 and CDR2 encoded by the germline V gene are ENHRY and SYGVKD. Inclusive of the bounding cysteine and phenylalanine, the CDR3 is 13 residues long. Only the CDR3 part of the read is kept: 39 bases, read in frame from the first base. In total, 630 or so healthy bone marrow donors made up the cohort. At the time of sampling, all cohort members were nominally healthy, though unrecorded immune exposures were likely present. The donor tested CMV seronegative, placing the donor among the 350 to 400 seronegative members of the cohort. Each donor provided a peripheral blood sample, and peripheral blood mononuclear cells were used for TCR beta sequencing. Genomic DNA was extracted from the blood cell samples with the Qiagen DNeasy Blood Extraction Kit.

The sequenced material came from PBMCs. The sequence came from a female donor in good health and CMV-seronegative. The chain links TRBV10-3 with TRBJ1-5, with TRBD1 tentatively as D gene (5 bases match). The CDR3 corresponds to CAIGDYQNQPQHF. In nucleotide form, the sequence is TGTGCCATCGGGGACTATCAAAATCAGCCCCAGCATTTT.